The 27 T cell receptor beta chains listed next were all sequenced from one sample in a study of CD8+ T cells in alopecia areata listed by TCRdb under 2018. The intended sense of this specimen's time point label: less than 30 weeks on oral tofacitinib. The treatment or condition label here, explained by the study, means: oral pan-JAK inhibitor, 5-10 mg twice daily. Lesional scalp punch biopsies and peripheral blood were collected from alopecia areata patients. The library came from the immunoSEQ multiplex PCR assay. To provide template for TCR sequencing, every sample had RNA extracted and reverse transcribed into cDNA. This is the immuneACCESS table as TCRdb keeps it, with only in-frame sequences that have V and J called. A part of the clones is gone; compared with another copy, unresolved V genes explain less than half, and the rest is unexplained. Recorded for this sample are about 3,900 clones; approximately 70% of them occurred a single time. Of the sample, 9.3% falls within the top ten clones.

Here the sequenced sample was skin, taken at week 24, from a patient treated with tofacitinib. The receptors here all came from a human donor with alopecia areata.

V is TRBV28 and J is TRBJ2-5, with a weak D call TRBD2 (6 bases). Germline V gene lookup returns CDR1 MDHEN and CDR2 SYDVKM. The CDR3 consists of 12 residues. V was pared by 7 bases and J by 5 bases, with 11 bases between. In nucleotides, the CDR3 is TGTGCCAGCAACGAGGGGAGGGAGACCCAGTACTTC. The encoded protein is CASNEGRETQYF.

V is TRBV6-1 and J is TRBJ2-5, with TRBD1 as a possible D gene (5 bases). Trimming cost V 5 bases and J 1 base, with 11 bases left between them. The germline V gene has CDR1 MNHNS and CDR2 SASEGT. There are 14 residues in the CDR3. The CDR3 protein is CASSPDRFQETQYF. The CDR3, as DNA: TGTGCCAGCAGTCCTGACAGATTCCAAGAGACCCAGTACTTC.

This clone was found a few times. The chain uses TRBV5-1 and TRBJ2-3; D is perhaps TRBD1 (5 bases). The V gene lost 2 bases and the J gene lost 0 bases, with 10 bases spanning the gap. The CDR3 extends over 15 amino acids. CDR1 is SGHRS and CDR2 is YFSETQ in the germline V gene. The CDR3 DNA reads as TGCGCCAGCAGCTTCTTGGGGCTGAGCACAGATACGCAGTATTTT. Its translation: CASSFLGLSTDTQYF.

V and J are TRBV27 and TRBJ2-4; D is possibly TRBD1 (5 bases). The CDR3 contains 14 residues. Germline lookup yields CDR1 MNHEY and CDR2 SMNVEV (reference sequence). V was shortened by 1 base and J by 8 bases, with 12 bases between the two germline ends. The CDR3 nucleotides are TGTGCCAGCAGTTTATTCAGGGATAGAGACATTCAGTACTTC. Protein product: CASSLFRDRDIQYF.

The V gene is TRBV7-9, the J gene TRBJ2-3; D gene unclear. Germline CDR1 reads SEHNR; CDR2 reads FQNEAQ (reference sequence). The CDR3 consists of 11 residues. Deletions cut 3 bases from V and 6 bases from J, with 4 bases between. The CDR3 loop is CASSFDDTQYF. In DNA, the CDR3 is TGTGCCAGCAGCTTCGACGATACGCAGTATTTT.

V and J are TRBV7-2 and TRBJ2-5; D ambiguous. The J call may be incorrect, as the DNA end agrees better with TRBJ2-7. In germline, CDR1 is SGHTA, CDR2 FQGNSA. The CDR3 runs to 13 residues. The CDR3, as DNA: TGTGCCAGCAGCCCCCGGCCAGTCTACGAGCAGTACTTC. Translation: CASSPRPVYEQYF.

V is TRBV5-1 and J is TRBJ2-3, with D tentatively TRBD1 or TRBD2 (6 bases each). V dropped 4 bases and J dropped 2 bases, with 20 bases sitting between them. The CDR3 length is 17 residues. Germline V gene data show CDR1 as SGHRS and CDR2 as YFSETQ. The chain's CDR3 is CASSGDAERGVTDTQYF. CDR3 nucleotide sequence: TGCGCCAGCAGCGGGGATGCCGAGAGGGGGGTCACAGATACGCAGTATTTT.

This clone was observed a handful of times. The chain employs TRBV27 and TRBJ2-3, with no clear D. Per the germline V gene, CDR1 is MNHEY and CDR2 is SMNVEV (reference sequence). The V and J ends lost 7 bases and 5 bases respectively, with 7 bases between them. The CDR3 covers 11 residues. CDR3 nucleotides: TGTGCCAGCACCTCTAGAGATACGCAGTATTTT. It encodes CASTSRDTQYF.

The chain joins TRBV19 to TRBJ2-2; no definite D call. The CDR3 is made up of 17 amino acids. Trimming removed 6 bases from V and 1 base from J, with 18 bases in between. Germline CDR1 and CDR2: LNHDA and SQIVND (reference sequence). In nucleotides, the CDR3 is TGTGCCAGTAGAGGTGGGAAAGGGCTGAGGAACACCGGGGAGCTGTTTTTT. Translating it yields CASRGGKGLRNTGELFF.

Here the CDR3 DNA reads TGTGCTAGTGGTTTGAAGGGGTCCTCGGAGGGGGCTTATAGCTCCTACGAGCAGTACTTC. The encoded protein is CASGLKGSSEGAYSSYEQYF. V is TRBV12-5 and J is TRBJ2-7; the D gene is possibly TRBD1 (7 bases). CDR3 length equals 20 residues. Trimming removed 2 bases from V and 0 bases from J, with 26 bases in between. Germline V gene lookup returns CDR1 LGHNT and CDR2 FRNRAP.

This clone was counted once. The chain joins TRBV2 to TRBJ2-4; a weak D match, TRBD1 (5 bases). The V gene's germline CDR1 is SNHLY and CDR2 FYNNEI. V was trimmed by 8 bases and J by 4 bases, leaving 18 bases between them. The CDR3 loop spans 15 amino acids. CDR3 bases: TGTGCCAGCGGGGCAGGGATCCTGAAGAAAAACATTCAGTACTTC. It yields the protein CASGAGILKKNIQYF.

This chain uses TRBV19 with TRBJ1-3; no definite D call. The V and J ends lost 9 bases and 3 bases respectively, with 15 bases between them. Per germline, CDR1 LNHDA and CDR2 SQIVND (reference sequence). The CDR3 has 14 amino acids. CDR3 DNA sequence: TGTGCCAGCGAGGCGGGAGCTCGTGGAAACACCATATATTTT. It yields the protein CASEAGARGNTIYF.

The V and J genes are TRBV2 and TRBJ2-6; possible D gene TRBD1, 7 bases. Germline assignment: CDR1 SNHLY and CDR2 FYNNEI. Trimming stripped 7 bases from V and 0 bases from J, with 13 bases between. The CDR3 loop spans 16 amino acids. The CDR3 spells CASMEGANSGANVLTF. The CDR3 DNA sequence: TGTGCCAGCATGGAGGGGGCTAACTCTGGGGCCAACGTCCTGACTTTC.

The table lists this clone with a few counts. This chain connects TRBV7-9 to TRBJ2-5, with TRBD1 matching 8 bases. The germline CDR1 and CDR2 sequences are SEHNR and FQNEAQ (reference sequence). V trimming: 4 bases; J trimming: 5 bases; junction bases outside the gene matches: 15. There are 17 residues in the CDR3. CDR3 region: CASSSAFRTGQLETQYF. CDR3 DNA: TGTGCCAGCAGCTCCGCTTTCCGGACAGGGCAATTGGAGACCCAGTACTTC.

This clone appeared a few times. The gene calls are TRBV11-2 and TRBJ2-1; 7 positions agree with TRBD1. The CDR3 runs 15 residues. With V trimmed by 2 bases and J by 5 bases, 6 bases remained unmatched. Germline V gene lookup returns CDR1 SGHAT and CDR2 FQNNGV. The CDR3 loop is CASSLRPTGDNEQFF. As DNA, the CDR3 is TGTGCCAGCAGCTTAAGGCCCACAGGGGACAATGAGCAGTTCTTC.

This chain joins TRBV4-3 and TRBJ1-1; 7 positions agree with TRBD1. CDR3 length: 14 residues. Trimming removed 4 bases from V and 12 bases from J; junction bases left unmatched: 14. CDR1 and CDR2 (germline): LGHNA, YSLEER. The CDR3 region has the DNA TGCGCCAGCAGCCCAGACCCGAGGGGGCAGAAACCTTTCTTT. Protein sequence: CASSPDPRGQKPFF.

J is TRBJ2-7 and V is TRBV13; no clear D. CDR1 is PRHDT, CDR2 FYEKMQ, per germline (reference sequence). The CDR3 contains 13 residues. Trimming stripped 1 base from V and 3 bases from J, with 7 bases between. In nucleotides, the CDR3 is TGTGCCAGCAGCTTAGTTAGAAACTACGAGCAGTACTTC. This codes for CASSLVRNYEQYF.

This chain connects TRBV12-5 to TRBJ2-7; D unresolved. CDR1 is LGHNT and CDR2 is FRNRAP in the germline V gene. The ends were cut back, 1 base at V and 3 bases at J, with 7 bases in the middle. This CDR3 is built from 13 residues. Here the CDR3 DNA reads TGTGCTAGTGGTTTGGACAGAGGCTACGAGCAGTACTTC. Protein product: CASGLDRGYEQYF. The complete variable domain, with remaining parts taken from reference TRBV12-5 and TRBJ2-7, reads DARVTQTPRHKVTEMGQEVTMRCQPILGHNTVFWYRQTMMQGLELLAYFRNRAPLDDSGMPKDRFSAEMPDATLATLKIQPSEPRDSAVYFCASGLDRGYEQYFGPGTRLTVT.

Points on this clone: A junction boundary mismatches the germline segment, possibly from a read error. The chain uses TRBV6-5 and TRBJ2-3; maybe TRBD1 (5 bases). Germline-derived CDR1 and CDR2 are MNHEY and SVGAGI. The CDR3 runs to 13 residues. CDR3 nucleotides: TGTGCCATCAGTGCCCCGACAGAGAATACGCAGTATTTT. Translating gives CAISAPTENTQYF.

CDR3 amino acids: CASSLVPFGGEGNTIYF. CDR3 nucleotides: TGTGCCAGCAGCTTAGTCCCATTTGGGGGGGAAGGAAACACCATATATTTT. V and J are TRBV7-2 and TRBJ1-3; D is perhaps TRBD1 (5 bases). This CDR3 contains 17 residues. Germline values: CDR1 SGHTA, CDR2 FQGNSA. V was cut by 1 base and J by 4 bases, with 17 bases left in between.

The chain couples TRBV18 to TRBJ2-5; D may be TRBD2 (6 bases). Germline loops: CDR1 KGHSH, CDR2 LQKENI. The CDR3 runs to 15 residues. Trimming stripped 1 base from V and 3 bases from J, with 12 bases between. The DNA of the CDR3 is TGTGCCAGCTCACCACGCCATACGGGGGAAGAGACCCAGTACTTC. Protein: CASSPRHTGEETQYF.

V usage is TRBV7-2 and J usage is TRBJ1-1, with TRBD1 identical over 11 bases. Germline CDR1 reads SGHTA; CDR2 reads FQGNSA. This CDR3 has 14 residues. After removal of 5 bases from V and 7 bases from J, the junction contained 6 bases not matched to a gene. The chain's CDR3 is CASSAGQGASEAFF. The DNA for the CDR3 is TGTGCCAGCAGCGCAGGACAGGGGGCGAGTGAAGCTTTCTTT.

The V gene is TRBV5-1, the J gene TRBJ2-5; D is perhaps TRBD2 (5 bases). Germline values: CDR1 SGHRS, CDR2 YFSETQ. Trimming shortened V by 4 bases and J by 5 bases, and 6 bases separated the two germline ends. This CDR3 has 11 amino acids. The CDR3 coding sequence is TGCGCCAGCAGCCCGGGGGAGACCCAGTACTTC. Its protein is CASSPGETQYF.

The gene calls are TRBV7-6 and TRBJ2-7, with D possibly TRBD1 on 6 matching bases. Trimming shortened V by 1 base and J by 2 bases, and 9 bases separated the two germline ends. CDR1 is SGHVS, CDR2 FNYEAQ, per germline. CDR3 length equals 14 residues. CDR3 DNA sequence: TGTGCCAGCAGCTTAGGGTCAGGGGCCTACGAGCAGTACTTC. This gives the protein CASSLGSGAYEQYF.

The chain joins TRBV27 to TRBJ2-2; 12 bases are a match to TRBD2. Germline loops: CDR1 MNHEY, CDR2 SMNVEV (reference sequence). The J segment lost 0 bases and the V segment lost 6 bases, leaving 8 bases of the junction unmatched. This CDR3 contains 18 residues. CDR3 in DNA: TGTGCCAGCAGCACAACTAGCGGGGGGACACCGAACACCGGGGAGCTGTTTTTT. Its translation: CASSTTSGGTPNTGELFF.

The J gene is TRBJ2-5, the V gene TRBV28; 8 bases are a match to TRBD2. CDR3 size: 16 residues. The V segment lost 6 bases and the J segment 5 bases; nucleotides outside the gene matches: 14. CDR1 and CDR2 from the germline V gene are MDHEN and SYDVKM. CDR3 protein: CASSLPFGGAEETQYF. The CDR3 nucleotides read TGTGCCAGCAGCCTGCCTTTCGGGGGGGCGGAGGAGACCCAGTACTTC.

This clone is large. CDR3 loop: CATSFQNTGELFF. The DNA of the CDR3 is TGTGCCACCAGCTTTCAGAACACCGGGGAGCTGTTTTTT. The V gene is TRBV15, the J gene TRBJ2-2; the D is unclear. CDR1 and CDR2 (germline): LNHNV, YYDKDF (reference sequence). This CDR3 spans 13 amino acids. V was clipped by 5 bases and J by 1 base, with 5 bases between them.